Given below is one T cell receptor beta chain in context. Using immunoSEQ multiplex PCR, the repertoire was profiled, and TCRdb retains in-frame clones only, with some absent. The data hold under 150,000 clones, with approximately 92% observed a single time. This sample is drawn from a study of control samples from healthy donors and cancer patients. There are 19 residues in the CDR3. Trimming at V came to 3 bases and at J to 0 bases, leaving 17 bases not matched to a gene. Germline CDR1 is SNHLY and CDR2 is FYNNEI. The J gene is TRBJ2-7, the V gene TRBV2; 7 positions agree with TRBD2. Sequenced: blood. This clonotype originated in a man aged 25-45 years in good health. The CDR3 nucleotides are TGTGCCAGCAGTGAGGTTTCGGGGGGAACGGGAGGCCGCTCCTACGAGCAGTACTTC. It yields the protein CASSEVSGGTGGRSYEQYF.